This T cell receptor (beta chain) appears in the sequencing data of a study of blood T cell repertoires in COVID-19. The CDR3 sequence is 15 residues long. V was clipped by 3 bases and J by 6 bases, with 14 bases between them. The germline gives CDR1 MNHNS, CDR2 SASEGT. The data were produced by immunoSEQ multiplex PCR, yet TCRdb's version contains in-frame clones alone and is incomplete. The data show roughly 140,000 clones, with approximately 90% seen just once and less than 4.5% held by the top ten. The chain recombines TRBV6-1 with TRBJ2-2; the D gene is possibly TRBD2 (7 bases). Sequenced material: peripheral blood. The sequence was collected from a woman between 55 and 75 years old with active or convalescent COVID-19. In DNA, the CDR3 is TGTGCCAGCAGTGATGACGGGGGGCAACCCGGGGAGCTGTTTTTT. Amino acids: CASSDDGGQPGELFF.